This TCR beta chain comes out of a study of response to subunit inactivated influenza vaccine. The study's findings and limits: The study's authors posited that every seasonal influenza vaccination enlists few new T cells.

V gave up 7 bases and J gave up 2 bases, with 9 bases separating them. The CDR3 contains 12 residues. TCRdb itself ran the RT-PCR reads through MiXCR, one entry per CDR3 protein. The table has 650,000 to 850,000 distinct CDR3 sequences, roughly 13% seen once; the top ten hold approximately 7%. This clonotype was detected a few times. What it binds is unknown. The sequence was obtained from a man over 45 who received an inactivated influenza vaccine. Material: PBMCs from blood, obtained around 14 days before vaccination. The chain has TRBV12-3 or TRBV12-4 and TRBJ2-7, with D perhaps matching TRBD1 (6 bases). CDR3 DNA sequence: TGTGCCAGCAAGGGGGTTACCTACGAGCAGTACTTC. Translation gives CASKGVTYEQYF.